A selection of T cell receptor beta chains follows, all from one sample in a study of HIV-infected children after antiretroviral therapy interruption. Using its own MiXCR run on the 3' RACE reads, TCRdb lists one record per CDR3 protein. The sample consists of nearly 15,000 distinct CDR3 sequences, around 3.5% of them appearing once. The sample in question was CD45RO+ CD8+ T cells from PBMCs, pooled from several time points, obtained from a donor given antiretroviral therapy, either interrupted or continuous. All receptors come from a pool of human donors with HIV. CDR3s include the opening cysteine and the closing phenylalanine or tryptophan. The D gene is left open where the match is weak. Clone size is given for some rows only: seen once, a few or many times, or a class if the clone is expanded.

TRBJ2-7 many . TRBV6-6 CASSPQDGVYEQYF TGTGCCAGCAGTCCCCAGGACGGGGTCTACGAGCAGTACTTC
TRBJ1-6 many TRBD1 TRBV2 CATEAGGASNSPLHF TGTGCCACCGAAGCAGGGGGCGCTTCCAATTCACCCCTCCACTTT
TRBJ2-7 many . TRBV4-1 CASSQEGQARGDEQYF TGCGCCAGCAGCCAAGAAGGCCAGGCCCGAGGGGACGAGCAGTACTTC
TRBJ2-7 medium-sized TRBD1 TRBV29-1 CSAEGQSYEQYF TGCAGCGCTGAGGGACAGAGCTACGAGCAGTACTTC
TRBJ2-7 many . TRBV7-9 CASSLTWTFMTGNEQYF TGTGCCAGCAGCTTAACTTGGACTTTTATGACCGGGAACGAGCAGTACTTC
TRBJ1-2 many TRBD1 TRBV28 CASRPPGQVDGYTF TGTGCCAGCAGGCCCCCGGGACAGGTTGATGGCTACACCTTC
TRBJ2-4 many . TRBV4-1 CASRASEINIQYF TGCGCCAGCAGAGCCTCCGAGATTAACATTCAGTACTTC
TRBJ2-7 many . TRBV29-1 CSVRLAGEPSYEQYF TGCAGCGTCCGCCTTGCAGGGGAACCCTCCTACGAGCAGTACTTC
TRBJ1-6 many . TRBV5-8 CASSPTSHNSPLHF TGTGCCAGCAGCCCAACATCGCATAATTCACCCCTCCACTTT
TRBJ2-7 many . TRBV5-1 CASSLVGGASYEQYF TGCGCCAGCAGCTTGGTTGGAGGGGCTAGCTACGAGCAGTACTTC
TRBJ2-7 many . TRBV4-1 CASSQLEGGSYEQYF TGCGCCAGCAGCCAACTCGAGGGAGGATCCTACGAGCAGTACTTC
TRBJ2-7 many . TRBV3-1 CASSQVPFSGEQYF TGTGCCAGCAGCCAAGTCCCTTTCAGCGGGGAGCAGTACTTC
TRBJ2-7 few . TRBV5-4 CASSLGTGYWEQYF TGTGCCAGCAGCTTGGGGACCGGGTACTGGGAGCAGTACTTC
TRBJ2-1 . . TRBV7-3 CASLNEQFF TGTGCCAGCCTCAATGAGCAGTTCTTC
TRBJ2-7 . . TRBV20-1 CSASTRDSYEQYF TGCAGTGCTTCAACCAGGGACTCCTACGAGCAGTACTTC
TRBJ2-7 many . TRBV19 CANPRGFYEQYF TGTGCCAATCCTAGGGGTTTCTACGAGCAGTACTTC
TRBJ2-7 medium-sized . TRBV28 CASSFWRNYEQYF TGTGCCAGCAGTTTCTGGCGGAACTACGAGCAGTACTTC
TRBJ2-7 many . TRBV23-1 CASSGGPDRMAPPHF TGCGCCAGCAGTGGGGGCCCTGACAGGATGGCCCCTCCTCACTTC
TRBJ1-5 many TRBD1 TRBV7-8 CASSSIAGGGQPQHF TGTGCCAGCAGCTCGATCGCAGGGGGGGGACAGCCCCAGCATTTT
TRBJ1-2 many . TRBV2 CATLTADYGYTF TGTGCCACCCTGACTGCTGACTATGGCTACACCTTC
TRBJ2-1 many . TRBV6-1 CASSVSNRNEQFF TGTGCCAGCAGTGTGTCTAATCGGAATGAGCAGTTCTTC
TRBJ2-1 . . TRBV20-1 CSPKGGQASGASYNEQFF TGCAGTCCAAAGGGAGGACAGGCTAGCGGAGCTTCCTACAATGAGCAGTTCTTC
TRBJ2-7 many . TRBV14 CASSPGSLEQYF TGTGCCAGCAGCCCGGGCAGTTTGGAGCAGTACTTC
TRBJ2-2 many TRBD2 TRBV20-1 CSAALLADAGELFF TGCAGTGCCGCCCTCCTAGCGGACGCCGGGGAGCTGTTTTTT
TRBJ1-1 many TRBD1 TRBV6-1 CASSPYRGPNTEAFF TGTGCCAGCAGCCCTTACAGGGGTCCGAACACTGAAGCTTTCTTT
TRBJ2-7 few TRBD1 TRBV7-3 CASSFRDRVHEQYF TGTGCCAGCAGCTTCCGGGACAGGGTCCACGAGCAGTACTTC
TRBJ2-6 many . TRBV29-1 CSVEAQGPSGANVLTF TGCAGCGTCGAAGCCCAGGGTCCCTCTGGGGCCAACGTCCTGACTTTC
TRBJ2-3 . . TRBV7-9 CASSRWHLAGDTQYF TGTGCCAGCAGCCGATGGCATCTTGCTGGAGATACGCAGTATTTT
TRBJ2-7 many . TRBV19 CASSILDTYEQYF TGTGCCAGTAGTATCTTGGACACCTACGAGCAGTACTTC
TRBJ2-7 many . TRBV12-3/TRBV12-4 CASRWGASEQYF TGTGCCAGCAGGTGGGGGGCCAGCGAGCAGTACTTC
TRBJ1-1 few . TRBV18 CASSPPGNTEAFF TGTGCCAGCTCACCCCCGGGGAACACTGAAGCTTTCTTT
TRBJ2-1 many . TRBV9 CASSVYGYNEQFF TGTGCCAGCAGCGTATACGGCTACAATGAGCAGTTCTTC
TRBJ1-5 many . TRBV2 CASSGGAMELIGNQPQHF TGTGCCAGCAGTGGGGGGGCGATGGAACTAATAGGCAATCAGCCCCAGCATTTT
TRBJ1-2 many . TRBV5-1 CASSSSGTALSGYTF TGCGCCAGCAGCAGTTCCGGGACGGCCCTCTCCGGCTACACCTTC
TRBJ2-7 many . TRBV5-6 CASSLEDSYEQYF TGTGCCAGCAGCTTGGAGGACTCCTACGAGCAGTACTTC
TRBJ2-3 many TRBD2 TRBV30 CAWEFSGGPPYYDTQYF TGTGCCTGGGAGTTTAGCGGGGGGCCGCCTTATTACGATACGCAGTATTTT
TRBJ1-6 many TRBD1 TRBV4-3 CASSPTGLGSPLHF TGCGCCAGCAGCCCGACAGGGCTGGGTTCACCCCTCCACTTT
TRBJ1-1 few . TRBV20-1 CSALRNTAMNTEAFF TGCAGTGCCCTAAGGAACACCGCGATGAACACTGAAGCTTTCTTT
TRBJ2-3 many TRBD2 TRBV28 CASSYHPSGGAAGHADTQYF TGTGCCAGCAGTTACCATCCTAGCGGGGGCGCGGCCGGGCATGCAGATACGCAGTATTTT
TRBJ2-7 many . TRBV6-1 CASSEEVAGDEQYF TGTGCCAGCAGTGAAGAGGTGGCAGGGGACGAGCAGTACTTC